The 9 T cell receptor beta chains reported below all come from one sample, sequenced in a study of OX40 agonist ivuxolimab in advanced cancers. Profiling relied on immunoSEQ multiplex PCR, and the TCRdb table lists in-frame clones only, not all of them. The sample yields roughly 69,000 clones, 70% to 90% seen once. The sequencing here drew on CD4+ or CD8+ T cells sorted from blood, taken in a trial of the OX40 agonist ivuxolimab. Receptor source: an adult with an advanced solid tumor such as melanoma, head and neck, liver or kidney cancer.

As concerns this clone: An end of the junction differs from the germline gene, which may be a read error. The chain recombines TRBV30 with TRBJ1-4, with TRBD1 as a possible D gene (5 bases). This CDR3 is built from 11 residues. Looked up from germline, CDR1 is GTSNPN and CDR2 is SVGIG (reference sequence). The CDR3 loop reads CAWSVDRRTLF. The CDR3 DNA is TGTGCCTGGAGTGTAGACAGACGAACCCTTTTT.

V usage is TRBV4-2 and J usage is TRBJ1-5; D is possibly TRBD1 (6 bases). Trimming shortened V by 2 bases and J by 13 bases, and 12 bases separated the two germline ends. CDR3 length: 12 amino acids. Germline lookup yields CDR1 LGHNA and CDR2 YNFKEQ. CDR3 DNA sequence: TGTGCCAGCAGCCAACAACAGGGCCCTCAGCATTTT. It is translated as CASSQQQGPQHF.

The rearrangement joins TRBV19 to TRBJ2-7, with TRBD2 matching over 7 bases. This CDR3 spans 15 amino acids. J gave up 3 bases and V 5 bases, and 10 bases lay outside the gene matches. CDR1 is LNHDA, CDR2 SQIVND, per germline (reference sequence). DNA of the CDR3: TGTGCCAGTAGTTTAGCCGGGACTATAAACTACGAGCAGTACTTC. The encoded protein is CASSLAGTINYEQYF.

The genes are TRBV2 and TRBJ2-7, with D perhaps matching TRBD2 (6 bases). There are 16 residues in the CDR3. The ends were cut back, 5 bases at V and 1 base at J, with 18 bases in the middle. Germline CDR1 and CDR2: SNHLY and FYNNEI. For the CDR3, the DNA is TGTGCCAGCAGTTTTGGAGGGGCAGGCAAATCCTACGAGCAGTACTTC. Translation: CASSFGGAGKSYEQYF.

This clone came up once. V and J are TRBV11-3 and TRBJ2-4; perhaps TRBD2 as D (5 bases). This CDR3 has 16 residues. Per the germline V gene, CDR1 is SGHNT and CDR2 is YENEEA. V gave up 2 bases and J gave up 6 bases, with 17 bases separating them. DNA of the CDR3: TGTGCCAGCAGCTTACGGGTGGAGGAAATAGGAAACATTCAGTACTTC. Its protein is CASSLRVEEIGNIQYF.

The genes are TRBV5-1 and TRBJ1-1; D not certain. With 0 bases removed from V and 0 bases from J, the gap between germline ends came to 9 bases. The CDR3 is 15 amino acids. Per germline, CDR1 SGHRS and CDR2 YFSETQ. The DNA of the CDR3 is TGCGCCAGCAGCTTGGGACGTTTCATGAACACTGAAGCTTTCTTT. It encodes CASSLGRFMNTEAFF. Together with reference TRBV5-1 and TRBJ1-1, the CDR3 gives the full variable domain: KAGVTQTPRYLIKTRGQQVTLSCSPISGHRSVSWYQQTPGQGLQFLFEYFSETQRNKGNFPGRFSGRQFSNSRSEMNVSTLELGDSALYLCASSLGRFMNTEAFFGQGTRLTVV.

CDR3 in amino acids: CASRDRPSGNYGYTF. CDR3 coding DNA: TGTGCCAGCCGGGACAGGCCATCCGGGAACTATGGCTACACCTTC. The V gene is TRBV6-6, the J gene TRBJ1-2; 8 bases line up with TRBD1. CDR3 length equals 15 residues. The V gene end was trimmed by 8 bases and the J gene end by 2 bases; junction bases not matched to a gene: 10. Germline V gene data show CDR1 as MNHNY and CDR2 as SVGAGI (reference sequence).

For this clone: Other DNA sequences in the same sample also yield this CDR3. The rearrangement uses TRBV7-2 and TRBJ2-3; D perhaps matches TRBD2 (5 bases). Per the germline V gene, CDR1 is SGHTA and CDR2 is FQGNSA. The CDR3 consists of 13 residues. Trimming took off 8 bases at V and 0 bases at J, with 9 bases between the two ends. The DNA for the CDR3 is TGTGCCAGCTCCCGGGGTAGCACAGATACGCAGTATTTT. Translated, it gives CASSRGSTDTQYF.

The chain couples TRBV7-2 to TRBJ2-7, with 7 nucleotides matching TRBD2. The CDR3 runs 11 residues. Germline values: CDR1 SGHTA, CDR2 FQGNSA. The J segment lost 7 bases and the V segment lost 4 bases, leaving 1 base of the junction unmatched. In nucleotides, the CDR3 is TGTGCCAGCAGCTATAGCGGGGAGCAGTACTTC. Translated: CASSYSGEQYF. Based on the CDR3 plus reference TRBV7-2 and TRBJ2-7, the full variable domain is GAGVSQSPSNKVTEKGKDVELRCDPISGHTALYWYRQSLGQGLEFLIYFQGNSAPDKSGLPSDRFSAERTGGSVSTLTIQRTQQEDSAVYLCASSYSGEQYFGPGTRLTVT.